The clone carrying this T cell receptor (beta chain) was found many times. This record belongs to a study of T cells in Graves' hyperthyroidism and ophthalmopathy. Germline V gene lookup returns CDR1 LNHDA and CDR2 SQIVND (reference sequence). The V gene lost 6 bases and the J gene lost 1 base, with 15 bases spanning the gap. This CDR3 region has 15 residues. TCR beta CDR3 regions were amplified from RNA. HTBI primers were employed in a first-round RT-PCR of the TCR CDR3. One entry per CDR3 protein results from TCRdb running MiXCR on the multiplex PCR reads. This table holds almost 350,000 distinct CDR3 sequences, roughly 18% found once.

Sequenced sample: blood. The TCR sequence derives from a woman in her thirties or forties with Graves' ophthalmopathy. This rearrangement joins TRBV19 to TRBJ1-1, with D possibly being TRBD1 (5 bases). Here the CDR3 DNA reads TGTGCCAGTAGAACCGCTATCAGGGAGAACACTGAAGCTTTCTTT. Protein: CASRTAIRENTEAFF.